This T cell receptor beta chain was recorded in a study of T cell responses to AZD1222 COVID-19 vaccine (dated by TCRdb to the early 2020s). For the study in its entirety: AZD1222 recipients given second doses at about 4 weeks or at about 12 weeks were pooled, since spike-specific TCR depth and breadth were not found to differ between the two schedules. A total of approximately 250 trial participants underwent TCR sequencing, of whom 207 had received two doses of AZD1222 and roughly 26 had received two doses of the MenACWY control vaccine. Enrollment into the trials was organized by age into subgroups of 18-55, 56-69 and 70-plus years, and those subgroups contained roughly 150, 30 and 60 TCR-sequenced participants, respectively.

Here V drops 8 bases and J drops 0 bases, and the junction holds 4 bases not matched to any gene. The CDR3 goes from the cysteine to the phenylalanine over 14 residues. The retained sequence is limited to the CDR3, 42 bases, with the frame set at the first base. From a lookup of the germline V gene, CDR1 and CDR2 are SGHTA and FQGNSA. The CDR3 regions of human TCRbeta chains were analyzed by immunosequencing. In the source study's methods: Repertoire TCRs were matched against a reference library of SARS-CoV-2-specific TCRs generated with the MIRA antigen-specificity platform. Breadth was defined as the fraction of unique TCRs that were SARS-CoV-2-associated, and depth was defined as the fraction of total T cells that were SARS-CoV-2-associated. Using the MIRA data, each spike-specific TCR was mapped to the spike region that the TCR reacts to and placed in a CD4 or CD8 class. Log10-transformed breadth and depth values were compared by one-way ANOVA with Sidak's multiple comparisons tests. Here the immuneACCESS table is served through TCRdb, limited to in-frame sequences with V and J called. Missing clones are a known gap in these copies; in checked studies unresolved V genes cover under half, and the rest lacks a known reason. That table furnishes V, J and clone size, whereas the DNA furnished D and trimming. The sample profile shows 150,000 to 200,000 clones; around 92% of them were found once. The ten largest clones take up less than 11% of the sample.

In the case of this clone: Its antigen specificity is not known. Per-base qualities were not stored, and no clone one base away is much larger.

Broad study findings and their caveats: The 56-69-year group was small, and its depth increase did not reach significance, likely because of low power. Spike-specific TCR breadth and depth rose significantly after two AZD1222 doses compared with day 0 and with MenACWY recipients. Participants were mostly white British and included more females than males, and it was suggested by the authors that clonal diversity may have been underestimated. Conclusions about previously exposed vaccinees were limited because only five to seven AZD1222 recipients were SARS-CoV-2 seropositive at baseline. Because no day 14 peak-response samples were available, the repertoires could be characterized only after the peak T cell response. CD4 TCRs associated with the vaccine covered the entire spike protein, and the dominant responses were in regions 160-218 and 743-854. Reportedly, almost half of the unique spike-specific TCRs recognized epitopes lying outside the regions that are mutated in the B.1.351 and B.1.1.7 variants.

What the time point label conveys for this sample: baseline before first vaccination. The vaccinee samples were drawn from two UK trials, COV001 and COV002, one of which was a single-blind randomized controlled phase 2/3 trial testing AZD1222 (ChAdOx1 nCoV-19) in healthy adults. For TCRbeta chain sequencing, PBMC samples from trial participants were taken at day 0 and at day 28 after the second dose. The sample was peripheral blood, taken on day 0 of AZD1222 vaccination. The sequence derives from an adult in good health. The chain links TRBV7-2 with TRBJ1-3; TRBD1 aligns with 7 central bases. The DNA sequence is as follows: TGTGCCAGCCGGGACAGATCCTCTGGAAACACCATATATTTT. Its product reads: CASRDRSSGNTIYF.